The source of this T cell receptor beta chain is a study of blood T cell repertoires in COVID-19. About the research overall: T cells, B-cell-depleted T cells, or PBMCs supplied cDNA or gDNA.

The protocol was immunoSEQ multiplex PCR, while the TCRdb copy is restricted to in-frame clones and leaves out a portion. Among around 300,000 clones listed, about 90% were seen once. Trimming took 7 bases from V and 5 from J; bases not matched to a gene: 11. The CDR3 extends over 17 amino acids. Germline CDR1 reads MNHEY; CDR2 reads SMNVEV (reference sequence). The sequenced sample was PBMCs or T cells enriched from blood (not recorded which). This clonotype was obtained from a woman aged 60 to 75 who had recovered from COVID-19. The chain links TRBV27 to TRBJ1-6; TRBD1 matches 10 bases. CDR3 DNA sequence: TGTGCCAGCACCTCAACGACAGGGGGCAGAAATAATTCACCCCTCCACTTT. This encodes CASTSTTGGRNNSPLHF.